The entry below describes one T cell receptor beta chain. Its antigen remains unidentified. These data belong to a study of cytomegalovirus exposure and HLA in healthy donors. The CDR3 is 14 residues long. V lost 5 bases and J 8 bases, leaving 18 bases between the germline ends. Germline V gives CDR1 MNHEY, CDR2 SMNVEV (reference sequence). Study results and limitations: TCR beta sequences numbering under 20,000 were associated with HLA alleles at 0.05 false discovery rate in a later analysis.

13 Jbeta primers and 60 Vbeta primers were used for the PCR. TCRdb keeps only in-frame clones here, not all; method: immunoSEQ multiplex PCR. The data contain 60,000 to 65,000 clones, approximately 87% of them seen just once; the ten biggest clones take up about 1.5%. The chain links TRBV27 to TRBJ1-2, with a tentative D call TRBD1 (5 bases). The source is a man younger than 30 in good health and CMV-seronegative. Material: PBMCs. This CDR3 reads CASSLFGGNRGYTF. DNA of the CDR3: TGTGCCAGCAGTCTCTTCGGGGGAAATAGAGGCTACACCTTC.